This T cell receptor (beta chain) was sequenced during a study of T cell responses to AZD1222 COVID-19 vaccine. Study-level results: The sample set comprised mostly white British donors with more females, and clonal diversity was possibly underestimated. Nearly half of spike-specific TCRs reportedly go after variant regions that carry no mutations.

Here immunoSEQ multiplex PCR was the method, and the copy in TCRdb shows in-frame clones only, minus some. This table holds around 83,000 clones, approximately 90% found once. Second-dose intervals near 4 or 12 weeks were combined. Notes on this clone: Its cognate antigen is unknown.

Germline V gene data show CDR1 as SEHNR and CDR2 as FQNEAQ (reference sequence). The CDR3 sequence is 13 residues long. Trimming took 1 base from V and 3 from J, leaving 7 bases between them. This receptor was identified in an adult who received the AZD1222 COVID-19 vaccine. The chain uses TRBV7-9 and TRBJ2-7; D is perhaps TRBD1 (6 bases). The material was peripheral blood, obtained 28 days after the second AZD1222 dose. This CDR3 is CASSLGGGYEQYF. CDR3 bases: TGTGCCAGCAGCTTAGGAGGGGGCTACGAGCAGTACTTC.